This TCR beta chain came from a study of OX40 agonist ivuxolimab in advanced cancers. Study outcomes and limitations: Clonal expansion in partial responders at 0.1-3.0 mg/kg ranked among the lowest.

Trimming took 4 bases from V and 2 from J, leaving 15 bases between them. This CDR3 is built from 15 residues. Germline V gene lookup returns CDR1 SGDLS and CDR2 YYNGEE. Produced via immunoSEQ multiplex PCR; TCRdb's table is partial and in-frame only. The table records fewer than 55,000 clones, about nine tenths of them present only once. People who had autoimmune disease history or systemic immunosuppression were excluded. Comment on this clone: Its target is unknown.

The genes are TRBV9 and TRBJ2-5; D remains ambiguous. The source material was CD4+ or CD8+ T cells sorted from blood, sampled in a trial of the OX40 agonist ivuxolimab. This sequence was found in an adult with an advanced solid tumor such as melanoma, head and neck, liver or kidney cancer. The CDR3 DNA reads as TGTGCCAGCAGCCCCAGACTGTCGCATCAAGAGACCCAGTACTTC. It encodes CASSPRLSHQETQYF.